A single sample is the source of the 6 T cell receptor beta chains below, sequenced in a study of blood T cell repertoires in COVID-19. Here immunoSEQ multiplex PCR was the method, and the copy in TCRdb shows in-frame clones only, minus some. The sample consists of roughly 120,000 clones, about 86% of them appearing once. Sequenced material: peripheral blood. The receptors originated from a woman between 50 and 59 years old with active or convalescent COVID-19.

Here the CDR3 DNA reads TGTGCCAGCAGTGACGGACTAGCGGGAGAGGGTTCACAGTATTTT. The encoded protein is CASSDGLAGEGSQYF. The chain carries TRBV2 and TRBJ2-3; 13 positions match TRBD2. After removal of 3 bases from V and 12 bases from J, the junction contained 9 bases not matched to a gene. The germline gives CDR1 SNHLY, CDR2 FYNNEI. The CDR3 has 15 residues.

The chain carries TRBV7-7 and TRBJ2-2, with 9 bases that match TRBD1. CDR1 is SSHAT and CDR2 is FNYEAQ in the germline V gene (reference sequence). The CDR3 is 14 residues long. The CDR3 protein is CASMDRGNTGELFF. CDR3 bases: TGTGCTAGTATGGACAGGGGGAACACCGGGGAGCTGTTTTTT.

The chain couples TRBV27 to TRBJ1-2, with TRBD1 matching 7 bases. The germline CDR1 and CDR2 sequences are MNHEY and SMNVEV (reference sequence). Germline trimming cut 5 bases from V and 4 bases from J; bases unmatched to any gene: 4. The length of the CDR3 is 13 residues. The CDR3 sequence is CASSTTGTYGYTF. The CDR3 bases are TGTGCCAGCAGTACGACAGGGACCTATGGCTACACCTTC.

The rearrangement links TRBV7-2 to TRBJ1-4; weak D call: TRBD1 (5 bases). Germline values: CDR1 SGHTA, CDR2 FQGNSA. Trimming removed 8 bases at V and 3 bases at J, with 10 bases between. CDR3 length equals 13 residues. The CDR3: CASRGGANEKLFF. CDR3 in DNA: TGTGCCAGCCGGGGGGGAGCTAATGAAAAACTGTTTTTT.

V is TRBV6-5 and J is TRBJ1-6; possibly TRBD1 for D (5 bases). The CDR3 spans 12 residues. Looked up from germline, CDR1 is MNHEY and CDR2 is SVGAGI. V lost 3 bases and J 9 bases, leaving 6 bases between the germline ends. The CDR3, as DNA: TGTGCCAGCAGTTATAGGGGTTCACCCCTCCACTTT. Its translation: CASSYRGSPLHF.

The chain carries TRBV19 and TRBJ2-2; D not resolved. V lost 7 bases and J 2 bases, leaving 11 bases between the germline ends. The CDR3 is 14 residues long. Germline CDR1 reads LNHDA; CDR2 reads SQIVND (reference sequence). The DNA of the CDR3 is TGTGCCAGTATATTGAGCCCCAACACCGGGGAGCTGTTTTTT. Protein product: CASILSPNTGELFF.